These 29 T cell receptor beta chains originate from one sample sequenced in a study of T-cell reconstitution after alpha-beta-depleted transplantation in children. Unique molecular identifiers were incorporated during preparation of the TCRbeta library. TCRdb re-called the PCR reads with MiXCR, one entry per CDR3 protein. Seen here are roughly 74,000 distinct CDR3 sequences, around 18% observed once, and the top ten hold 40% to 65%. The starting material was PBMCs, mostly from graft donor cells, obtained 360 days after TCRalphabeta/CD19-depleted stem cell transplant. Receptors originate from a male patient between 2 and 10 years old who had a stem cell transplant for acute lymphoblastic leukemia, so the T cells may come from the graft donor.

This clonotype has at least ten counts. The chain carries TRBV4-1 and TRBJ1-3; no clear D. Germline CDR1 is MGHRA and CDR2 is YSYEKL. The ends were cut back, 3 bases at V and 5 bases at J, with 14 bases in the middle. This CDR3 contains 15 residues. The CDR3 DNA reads TGCGCCAGCAGCCAGAGGGTCATCAGCAGAAACACCATATATTTT. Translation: CASSQRVISRNTIYF.

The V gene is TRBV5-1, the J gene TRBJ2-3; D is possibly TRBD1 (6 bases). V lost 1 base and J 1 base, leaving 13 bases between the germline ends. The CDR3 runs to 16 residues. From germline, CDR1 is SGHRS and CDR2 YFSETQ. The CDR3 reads CASSLLTGTRTDTQYF. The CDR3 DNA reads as TGCGCCAGCAGCTTGTTAACAGGGACCCGCACAGATACGCAGTATTTT.

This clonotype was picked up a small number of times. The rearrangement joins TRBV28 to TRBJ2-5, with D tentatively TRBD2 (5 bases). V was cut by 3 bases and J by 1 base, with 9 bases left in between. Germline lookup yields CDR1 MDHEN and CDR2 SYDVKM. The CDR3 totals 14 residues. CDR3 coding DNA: TGTGCCAGCAGTTTGAGCGGATTCCAAGAGACCCAGTACTTC. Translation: CASSLSGFQETQYF.

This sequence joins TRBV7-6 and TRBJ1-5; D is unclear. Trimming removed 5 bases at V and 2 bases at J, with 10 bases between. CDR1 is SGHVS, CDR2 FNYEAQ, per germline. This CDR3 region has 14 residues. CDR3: CASSPGRGNQPQHF. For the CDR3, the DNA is TGTGCCAGCAGCCCCGGACGTGGCAATCAGCCCCAGCATTTT.

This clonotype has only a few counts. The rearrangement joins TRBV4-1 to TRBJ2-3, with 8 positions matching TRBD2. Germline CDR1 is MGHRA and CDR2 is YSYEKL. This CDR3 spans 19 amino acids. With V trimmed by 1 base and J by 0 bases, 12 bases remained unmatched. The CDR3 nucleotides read TGCGCCAGCAGCCAAGCCCCTCTGGGCTTAGCGGGGAGCACAGATACGCAGTATTTT. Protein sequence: CASSQAPLGLAGSTDTQYF.

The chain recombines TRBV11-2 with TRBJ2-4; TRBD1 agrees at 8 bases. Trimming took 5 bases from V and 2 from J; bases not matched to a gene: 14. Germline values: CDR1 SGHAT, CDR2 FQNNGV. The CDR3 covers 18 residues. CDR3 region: CASSPWTGLQAPKNIQYF. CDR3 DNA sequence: TGTGCCAGCAGCCCCTGGACAGGGCTCCAAGCCCCCAAAAACATTCAGTACTTC. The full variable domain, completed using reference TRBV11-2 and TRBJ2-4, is EAGVAQSPRYKIIEKRQSVAFWCNPISGHATLYWYQQILGQGPKLLIQFQNNGVVDDSQLPKDRFSAERLKGVDSTLKIQPAKLEDSAVYLCASSPWTGLQAPKNIQYFGAGTRLSVL.

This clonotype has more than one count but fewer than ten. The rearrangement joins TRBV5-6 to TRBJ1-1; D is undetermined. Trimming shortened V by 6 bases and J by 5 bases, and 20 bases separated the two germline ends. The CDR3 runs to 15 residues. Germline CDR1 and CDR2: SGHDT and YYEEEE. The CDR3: CASNVKSWMGTEAFF. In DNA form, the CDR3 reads TGTGCCAGCAATGTAAAATCTTGGATGGGGACTGAAGCTTTCTTT.

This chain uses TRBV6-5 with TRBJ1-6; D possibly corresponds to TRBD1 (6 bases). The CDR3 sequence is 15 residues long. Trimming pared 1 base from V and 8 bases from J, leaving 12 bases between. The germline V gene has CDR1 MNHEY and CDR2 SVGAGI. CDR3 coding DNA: TGTGCCAGCAGTTACTTCTGGGGGCGCGATTCACCCCTCCACTTT. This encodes CASSYFWGRDSPLHF.

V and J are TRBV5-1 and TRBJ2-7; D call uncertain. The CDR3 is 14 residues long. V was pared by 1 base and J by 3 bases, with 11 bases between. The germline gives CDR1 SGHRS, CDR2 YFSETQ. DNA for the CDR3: TGCGCCAGCAGCTTGATCGCCAGAAACTACGAGCAGTACTTC. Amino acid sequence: CASSLIARNYEQYF.

The CDR3 is CSARGIWPDRDSGKTQYF. CDR3 bases: TGCAGTGCTAGAGGAATATGGCCCGACAGGGACTCGGGAAAGACCCAGTACTTC. The rearrangement uses TRBV20-1 and TRBJ2-5; possibly TRBD1 for D (7 bases). Per the germline V gene, CDR1 is DFQATT and CDR2 is SNEGSKA (reference sequence). Trimming took off 1 base at V and 6 bases at J, with 27 bases between the two ends. This CDR3 is built from 18 residues.

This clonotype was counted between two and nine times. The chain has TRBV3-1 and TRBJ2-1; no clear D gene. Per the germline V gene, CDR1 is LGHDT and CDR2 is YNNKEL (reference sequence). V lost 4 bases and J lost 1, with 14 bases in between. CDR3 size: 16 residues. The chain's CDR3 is CASSPGRLWSYNEQFF. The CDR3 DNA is TGTGCCAGCAGCCCTGGAAGGCTGTGGTCCTACAATGAGCAGTTCTTC.

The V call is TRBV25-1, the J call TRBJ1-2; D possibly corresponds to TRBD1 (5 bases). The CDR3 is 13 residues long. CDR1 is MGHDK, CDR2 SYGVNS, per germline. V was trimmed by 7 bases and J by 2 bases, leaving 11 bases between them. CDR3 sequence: CASTTGTNYGYTF. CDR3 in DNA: TGTGCCAGCACCACCGGGACGAACTATGGCTACACCTTC.

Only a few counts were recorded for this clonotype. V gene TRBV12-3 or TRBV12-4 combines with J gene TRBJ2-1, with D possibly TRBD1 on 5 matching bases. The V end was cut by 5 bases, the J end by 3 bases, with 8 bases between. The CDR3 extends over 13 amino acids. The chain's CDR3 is CASSAQGYNEQFF. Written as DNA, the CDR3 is TGTGCCAGCAGTGCTCAGGGCTACAATGAGCAGTTCTTC.

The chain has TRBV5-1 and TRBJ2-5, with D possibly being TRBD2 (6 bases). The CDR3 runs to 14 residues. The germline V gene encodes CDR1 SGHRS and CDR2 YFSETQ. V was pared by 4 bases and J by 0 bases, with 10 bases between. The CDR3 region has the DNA TGCGCCAGCAGCGCGGGACGGAACCAAGAGACCCAGTACTTC. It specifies CASSAGRNQETQYF.

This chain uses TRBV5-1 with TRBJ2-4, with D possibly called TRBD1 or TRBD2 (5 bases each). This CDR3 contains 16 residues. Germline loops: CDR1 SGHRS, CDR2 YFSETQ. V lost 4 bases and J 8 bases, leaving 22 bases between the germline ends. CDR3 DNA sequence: TGCGCCAGCAGCGGTCCGAGGCTAGCCCAGGGAGACATTCAGTACTTC. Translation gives CASSGPRLAQGDIQYF.

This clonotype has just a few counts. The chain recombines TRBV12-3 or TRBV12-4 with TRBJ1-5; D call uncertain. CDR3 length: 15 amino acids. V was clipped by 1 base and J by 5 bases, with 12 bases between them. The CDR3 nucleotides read TGTGCCAGCAGTTTAGTGGGGAAGCTGGATCAGCCCCAGCATTTT. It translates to CASSLVGKLDQPQHF.

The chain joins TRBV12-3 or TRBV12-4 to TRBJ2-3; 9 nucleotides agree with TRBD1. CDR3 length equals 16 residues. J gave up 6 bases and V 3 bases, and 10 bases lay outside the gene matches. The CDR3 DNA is TGTGCCAGCAGTTTTAATCTGGACAGGGGCTCCGATACGCAGTATTTT. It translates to CASSFNLDRGSDTQYF.

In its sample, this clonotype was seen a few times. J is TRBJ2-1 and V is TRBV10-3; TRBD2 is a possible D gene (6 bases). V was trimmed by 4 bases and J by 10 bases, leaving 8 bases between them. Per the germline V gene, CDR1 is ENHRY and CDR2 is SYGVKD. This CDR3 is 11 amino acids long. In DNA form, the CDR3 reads TGTGCCATCAGTGCGGGGGTGGAGCAGTTCTTC. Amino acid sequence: CAISAGVEQFF.

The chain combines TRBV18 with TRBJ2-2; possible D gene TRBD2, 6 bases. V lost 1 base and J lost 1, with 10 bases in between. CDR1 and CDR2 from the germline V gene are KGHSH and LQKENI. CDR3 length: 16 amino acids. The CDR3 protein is CASSPLQGGNTGELFF. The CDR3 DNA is TGTGCCAGCTCACCACTGCAGGGAGGGAACACCGGGGAGCTGTTTTTT.

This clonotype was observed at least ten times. Written as DNA, the CDR3 is TGCGCCAGCAGCTTGGGACAGGGTTACAATGAGCAGTTCTTC. This translates into CASSLGQGYNEQFF. The genes are TRBV5-1 and TRBJ2-1; 7 nucleotides align to TRBD1. Trimming cost V 0 bases and J 4 bases; bases outside gene matches: 1. Germline CDR1 SGHRS, CDR2 YFSETQ. The CDR3 sequence is 14 residues long.

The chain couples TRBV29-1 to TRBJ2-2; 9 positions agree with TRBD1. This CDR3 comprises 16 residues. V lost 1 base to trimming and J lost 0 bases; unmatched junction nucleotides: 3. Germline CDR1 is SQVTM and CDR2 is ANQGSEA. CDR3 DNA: TGCAGCGTTGAAGTAAGGGACAGGGCGAACACCGGGGAGCTGTTTTTT. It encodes CSVEVRDRANTGELFF.

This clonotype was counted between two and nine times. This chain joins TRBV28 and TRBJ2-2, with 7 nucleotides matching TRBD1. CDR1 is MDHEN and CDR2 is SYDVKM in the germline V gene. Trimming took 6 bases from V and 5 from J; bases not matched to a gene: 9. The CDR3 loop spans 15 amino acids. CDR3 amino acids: CASRYSVRGTGELFF. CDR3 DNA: TGTGCCAGCAGGTATTCTGTCAGGGGGACCGGGGAGCTGTTTTTT.

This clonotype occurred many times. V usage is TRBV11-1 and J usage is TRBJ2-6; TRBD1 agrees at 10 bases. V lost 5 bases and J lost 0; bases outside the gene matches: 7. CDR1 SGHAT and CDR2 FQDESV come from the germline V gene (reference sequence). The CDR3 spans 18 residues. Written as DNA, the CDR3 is TGTGCCAGCAGCCGGACAGGGGGGGAATACTCTGGGGCCAACGTCCTGACTTTC. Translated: CASSRTGGEYSGANVLTF.

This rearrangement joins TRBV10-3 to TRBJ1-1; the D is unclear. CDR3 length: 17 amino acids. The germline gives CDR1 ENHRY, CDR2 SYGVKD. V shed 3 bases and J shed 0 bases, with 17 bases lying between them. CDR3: CAISDPSDYTLNTEAFF. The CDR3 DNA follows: TGTGCCATCAGTGACCCATCTGATTACACCCTGAACACTGAAGCTTTCTTT.

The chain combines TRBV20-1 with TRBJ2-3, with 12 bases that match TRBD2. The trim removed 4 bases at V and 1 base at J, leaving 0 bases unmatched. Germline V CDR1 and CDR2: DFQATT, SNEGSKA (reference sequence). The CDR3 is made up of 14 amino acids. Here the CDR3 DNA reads TGCAGTGCTACTAGCGGGAGGGGCACAGATACGCAGTATTTT. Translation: CSATSGRGTDTQYF.

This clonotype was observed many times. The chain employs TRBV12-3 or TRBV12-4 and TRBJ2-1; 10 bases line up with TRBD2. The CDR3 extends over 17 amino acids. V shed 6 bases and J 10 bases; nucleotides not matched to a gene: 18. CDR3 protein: CASSIFRTSGTAKEQFF. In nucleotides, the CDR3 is TGTGCCAGCAGCATATTCAGGACTAGCGGAACGGCAAAGGAGCAGTTCTTC.

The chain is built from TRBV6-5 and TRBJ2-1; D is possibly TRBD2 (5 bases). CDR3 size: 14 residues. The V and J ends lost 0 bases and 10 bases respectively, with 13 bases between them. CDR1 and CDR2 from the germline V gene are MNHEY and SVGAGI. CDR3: CASSYSIAQAEQFF. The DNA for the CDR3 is TGTGCCAGCAGTTACTCGATAGCGCAGGCCGAGCAGTTCTTC.

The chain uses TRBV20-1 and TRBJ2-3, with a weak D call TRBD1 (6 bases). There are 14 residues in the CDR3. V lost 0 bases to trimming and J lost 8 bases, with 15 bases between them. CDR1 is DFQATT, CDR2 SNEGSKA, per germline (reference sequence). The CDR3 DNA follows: TGCAGTGCTAGAGATTTGGGTACAGGGCCTACGCAGTATTTT. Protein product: CSARDLGTGPTQYF.

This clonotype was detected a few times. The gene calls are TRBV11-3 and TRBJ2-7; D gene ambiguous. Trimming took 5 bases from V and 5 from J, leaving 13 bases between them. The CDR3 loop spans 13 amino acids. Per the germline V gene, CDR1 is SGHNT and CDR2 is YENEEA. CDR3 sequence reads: CASSRTGTDEQYF. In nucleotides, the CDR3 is TGTGCCAGCAGCCGAACGGGCACGGACGAGCAGTACTTC.